Below, 25 T cell receptor beta chains from the same sample are listed, as sequenced in a study of blood T cell repertoires in COVID-19. The data were produced by immunoSEQ multiplex PCR, yet TCRdb's version contains in-frame clones alone and is incomplete. The table has tens of thousands of clones, just under 70% seen once. Material: peripheral blood. These TCRs come from an elderly man with acute or convalescent COVID-19.

The chain uses TRBV5-1 and TRBJ1-1, with TRBD1 matching over 8 bases. CDR3 length equals 13 residues. J gave up 9 bases and V 2 bases, and 6 bases lay outside the gene matches. Germline-derived CDR1 and CDR2 are SGHRS and YFSETQ. In DNA, the CDR3 is TGCGCCAGCAGCTTTAACGACAGGGGAAAAGCTTTCTTT. This translates into CASSFNDRGKAFF.

This sequence joins TRBV19 and TRBJ1-5; TRBD1 agrees at 7 bases. The V segment lost 6 bases and the J segment 0 bases; nucleotides outside the gene matches: 11. CDR3 length: 17 amino acids. Germline CDR1 reads LNHDA; CDR2 reads SQIVND (reference sequence). This CDR3 reads CASRTGTAQASNQPQHF. In DNA form, the CDR3 reads TGTGCCAGTAGAACCGGGACAGCTCAGGCTAGCAATCAGCCCCAGCATTTT. The whole variable domain, filled in from reference TRBV19 and TRBJ1-5, reads DGGITQSPKYLFRKEGQNVTLSCEQNLNHDAMYWYRQDPGQGLRLIYYSQIVNDFQKGDIAEGYSVSREKKESFPLTVTSAQKNPTAFYLCASRTGTAQASNQPQHFGDGTRLSIL.

The rearrangement joins TRBV4-3 to TRBJ2-5; D perhaps matches TRBD2 (6 bases). The V and J ends lost 3 bases and 5 bases respectively, with 10 bases between them. The CDR3 spans 13 residues. CDR1 is LGHNA and CDR2 is YSLEER in the germline V gene. The CDR3 region has the DNA TGCGCCAGCAGCCAGGAGGGGTGGGAGACCCAGTACTTC. Translating gives CASSQEGWETQYF.

The V call is TRBV10-1, the J call TRBJ2-1; perhaps TRBD2 as D (6 bases). Germline CDR1 reads WNHNN; CDR2 reads SYGVQD (reference sequence). Trimming stripped 2 bases from V and 9 bases from J, with 14 bases between. The CDR3 totals 14 residues. The CDR3 bases are TGCGCCAGCAGTGAGGACCCAGCGGGCCCTGAGCAGTTCTTC. This sequence encodes CASSEDPAGPEQFF.

In its sample, this clone was seen a few times. This chain joins TRBV11-2 and TRBJ1-2; D ambiguous. Germline values: CDR1 SGHAT, CDR2 FQNNGV. The CDR3 has 13 residues. Trimming took off 0 bases at V and 4 bases at J, with 6 bases between the two ends. This chain's CDR3 is CASSLEGSYGYTF. DNA for the CDR3: TGTGCCAGCAGCTTAGAGGGGAGCTATGGCTACACCTTC.

The chain employs TRBV7-2 and TRBJ2-5; 8 bases agree with TRBD2. V lost 1 base and J lost 0; bases outside the gene matches: 10. Germline V gene data show CDR1 as SGHTA and CDR2 as FQGNSA. The CDR3 extends over 18 amino acids. CDR3 sequence: CASSLGSRSSGYQETQYF. The CDR3 DNA sequence: TGTGCCAGCAGCTTAGGAAGTAGGTCTAGCGGGTACCAAGAGACCCAGTACTTC.

The V and J genes are TRBV6-5 and TRBJ1-5; 8 bases map to TRBD1. Per the germline V gene, CDR1 is MNHEY and CDR2 is SVGAGI. The junction had 6 bases not matched to a gene; V was cut back by 6 bases and J by 5 bases. The CDR3 spans 14 residues. CDR3 residues: CASRSGQVDQPQHF. The CDR3 DNA follows: TGTGCCAGCAGGTCGGGACAGGTCGATCAGCCCCAGCATTTT.

This clone has a handful of counts. The rearrangement links TRBV12-3 or TRBV12-4 to TRBJ2-4; TRBD2 might be the D (6 bases). This CDR3 has 13 amino acids. V dropped 5 bases and J dropped 5 bases, with 10 bases sitting between them. CDR3 sequence reads: CASSMGGENIQYF. The CDR3 coding sequence is TGTGCCAGCAGTATGGGCGGGGAAAACATTCAGTACTTC.

This clone was recorded only once. This sequence joins TRBV19 and TRBJ2-7; D possibly corresponds to TRBD1 (5 bases). CDR1 is LNHDA, CDR2 SQIVND, per germline (reference sequence). The CDR3 consists of 13 residues. Trimming removed 6 bases from V and 5 bases from J, with 14 bases in between. CDR3 sequence (DNA): TGTGCCAGTAGAGCCAGGGCTGGTGACGAGCAGTACTTC. The encoded protein is CASRARAGDEQYF.

This CDR3 is CASSETTPRESPLHF. CDR3 DNA: TGTGCCAGCAGTGAAACCACCCCTCGAGAATCACCCCTCCACTTT. The gene calls are TRBV6-1 and TRBJ1-6; D ambiguous. The CDR3 sequence is 15 residues long. The V and J ends lost 2 bases and 10 bases respectively, with 15 bases between them. Germline V gene data show CDR1 as MNHNS and CDR2 as SASEGT.

The J gene is TRBJ1-2, the V gene TRBV4-3, with TRBD1 as a possible D gene (5 bases). Trimming took off 0 bases at V and 4 bases at J, with 9 bases between the two ends. The CDR3 length is 14 residues. Germline values: CDR1 LGHNA, CDR2 YSLEER. This chain's CDR3 is CASSQDRQLYGYTF. The CDR3 nucleotides are TGCGCCAGCAGCCAAGATCGACAGCTCTATGGCTACACCTTC.

V and J are TRBV6-5 and TRBJ2-7; 9 positions agree with TRBD2. Per germline, CDR1 MNHEY and CDR2 SVGAGI. This CDR3 has 13 amino acids. Unmatched junction bases numbered 4, after V lost 8 bases and J lost 2 bases. This CDR3 reads CASWASGTYEQYF. CDR3 in DNA: TGTGCCAGCTGGGCTAGCGGGACCTACGAGCAGTACTTC.

J is TRBJ1-2 and V is TRBV28; D is perhaps TRBD1 (6 bases). The V gene lost 2 bases and the J gene lost 8 bases, with 12 bases spanning the gap. The length of the CDR3 is 13 residues. In germline, CDR1 is MDHEN, CDR2 SYDVKM. The CDR3 DNA reads as TGTGCCAGCAGTTTAGTCAGGGGCCGAGGCTACACCTTC. As protein: CASSLVRGRGYTF.

V gene TRBV18 combines with J gene TRBJ1-6; unclear D gene. The CDR3 totals 13 residues. Germline loops: CDR1 KGHSH, CDR2 LQKENI. Between the trimmed V and J ends, which lost 2 bases and 9 bases, there was a span of 8 bases. The DNA of the CDR3 is TGTGCCAGCTCACCAGGGGAGGCTTCACCCCTCCACTTT. It codes for CASSPGEASPLHF.

The genes are TRBV6-5 and TRBJ1-6; 7 nucleotides agree with TRBD1. CDR3 length: 13 amino acids. Germline V gene data show CDR1 as MNHEY and CDR2 as SVGAGI. V was clipped by 6 bases and J by 10 bases; unmatched bases: 6. CDR3 amino acids: CASSRGGDSPLHF. The CDR3 bases are TGTGCCAGCAGCCGAGGGGGCGACTCACCCCTCCACTTT.

This chain connects TRBV5-4 to TRBJ2-1; 10 bases fit TRBD2. Germline trimming cut 4 bases from V and 7 bases from J; bases unmatched to any gene: 8. CDR3 size: 15 residues. Germline V gene data show CDR1 as SGHNT and CDR2 as YYREEE (reference sequence). The CDR3 nucleotides read TGTGCCAGCAGCGATCCCAGCGGGGGGGGAAATGAGCAGTTCTTC. Translating it yields CASSDPSGGGNEQFF.

This chain connects TRBV6-5 to TRBJ1-6; D possibly corresponds to TRBD1 (6 bases). CDR1 MNHEY and CDR2 SVGAGI come from the germline V gene. This CDR3 is built from 15 residues. Between the trimmed V and J ends, which lost 0 bases and 8 bases, there was a span of 11 bases. CDR3 amino acids: CASSYSGQIDSPLHF. The CDR3, as DNA: TGTGCCAGCAGTTACTCCGGACAGATAGATTCACCCCTCCACTTT.

This chain connects TRBV7-8 to TRBJ2-1, with D perhaps matching TRBD2 (5 bases). CDR3 size: 16 residues. From germline, CDR1 is SGHVS and CDR2 FQNEAQ. V gave up 0 bases and J gave up 4 bases, with 13 bases separating them. This CDR3 is CASSLAARREYNEQFF. The CDR3, as DNA: TGTGCCAGCAGCTTAGCCGCAAGACGGGAATACAATGAGCAGTTCTTC.

The chain couples TRBV11-2 to TRBJ2-7; 7 nucleotides match TRBD1. This CDR3 contains 16 residues. V trimming: 1 base; J trimming: 0 bases; junction bases outside the gene matches: 6. Germline-derived CDR1 and CDR2 are SGHAT and FQNNGV. CDR3 DNA sequence: TGTGCCAGCAGCTTAGTCGACAGGGCAAGCTCCTACGAGCAGTACTTC. Its protein product is CASSLVDRASSYEQYF.

The chain employs TRBV4-1 and TRBJ2-5, with 9 positions matching TRBD2. V gave up 3 bases and J gave up 5 bases; unmatched junction bases: 16. Germline CDR1 is MGHRA and CDR2 is YSYEKL. There are 18 residues in the CDR3. The CDR3 DNA follows: TGCGCCAGCAGCCAGTCAATAGCGGGAGAAGTGCACCGGGAGACCCAGTACTTC. Translation gives CASSQSIAGEVHRETQYF.

The gene calls are TRBV6-5 and TRBJ1-1; TRBD1 agrees at 9 bases. Losses at the gene ends were 6 bases for V and 4 bases for J; bases not matched to a gene: 6. From germline, CDR1 is MNHEY and CDR2 SVGAGI. CDR3 length: 14 residues. The CDR3 protein is CASRSTGGGTEAFF. CDR3 coding DNA: TGTGCCAGCAGATCGACAGGGGGAGGCACTGAAGCTTTCTTT.

The chain joins TRBV2 to TRBJ2-2, with no clear D. This CDR3 is built from 14 residues. Germline CDR1 is SNHLY and CDR2 is FYNNEI. The ends were cut back, 4 bases at V and 7 bases at J, with 13 bases in the middle. The CDR3 nucleotides are TGTGCCAGCAGTGTGTTTCGGGTTGACGGGGAGCTGTTTTTT. This sequence encodes CASSVFRVDGELFF. The full variable domain, with the rest looked up from reference TRBV2 and TRBJ2-2, is EPEVTQTPSHQVTQMGQEVILRCVPISNHLYFYWYRQILGQKVEFLVSFYNNEISEKSEIFDDQFSVERPDGSNFTLKIRSTKLEDSAMYFCASSVFRVDGELFFGEGSRLTVL.

The V call is TRBV13, the J call TRBJ2-7; D possibly corresponds to TRBD1 (6 bases). Per germline, CDR1 PRHDT and CDR2 FYEKMQ (reference sequence). Trimming shortened V by 5 bases and J by 7 bases, and 12 bases separated the two germline ends. This CDR3 spans 12 amino acids. The CDR3 sequence: CASSPGDSEQYF. CDR3 in DNA: TGTGCCAGCAGCCCAGGGGATAGTGAGCAGTACTTC.

The chain has TRBV2 and TRBJ1-2, with 10 bases that match TRBD1. The trim removed 3 bases at V and 2 bases at J, leaving 6 bases unmatched. CDR1 is SNHLY, CDR2 FYNNEI, per germline. The CDR3 totals 16 residues. CDR3 nucleotides: TGTGCCAGCAGTGATATAAGGACAGGGGGAAACTATGGCTACACCTTC. It is translated as CASSDIRTGGNYGYTF.

This chain uses TRBV5-1 with TRBJ2-7, with TRBD1 matching 8 bases. CDR3 length equals 15 residues. Trimming took 4 bases from V and 3 from J; bases not matched to a gene: 9. Germline V lookup: CDR1 SGHRS, CDR2 YFSETQ. CDR3: CASSETPGQDYEQYF. In DNA, the CDR3 is TGCGCCAGCAGCGAAACGCCGGGACAGGACTACGAGCAGTACTTC.